These T cell receptor beta chains were read from a single sample in a study of T cells after yellow fever vaccination. TCRdb re-called the 5' RACE reads through MiXCR, storing one row per CDR3 protein. The repertoire consists of roughly 85,000 distinct CDR3 sequences, with 10% to 15% occurring once and the leading ten covering under 30%. Here the sequenced sample was CD8+ T cells not binding an NS4B(214-222) dextramer, sorted from PBMCs, taken 20 to 25 days after the first yellow fever vaccination. The receptors come from a young man who received the YFV17D yellow fever vaccine. Each CDR3 is given with its conserved first and last residue. Fields, in order: J gene, V gene, clone size, D gene, CDR3 DNA, CDR3 protein. D genes are given only for firm matches. Some rows have no size entry. The others give once, few or many, or a class for an expanded clone.

J gene: TRBJ2-1; V gene: TRBV11-2; clone size: few; D gene: -; CDR3 DNA: TGTGCCAGCAGCTTGACTGTCCGGCCCGAGCAGTTCTTC; CDR3 protein: CASSLTVRPEQFF
J gene: TRBJ2-1; V gene: TRBV10-3; clone size: few; D gene: TRBD1; CDR3 DNA: TGTGCCATCAGTGGACCGGGACAGGGCGACAATGAGCAGTTCTTC; CDR3 protein: CAISGPGQGDNEQFF
J gene: TRBJ2-4; V gene: TRBV29-1; clone size: few; D gene: -; CDR3 DNA: TGCAGCGTTGAAGATCGGGGCATTCAGTACTTC; CDR3 protein: CSVEDRGIQYF
J gene: TRBJ2-2; V gene: TRBV4-2; clone size: few; D gene: -; CDR3 DNA: TGTGCCAGCAGCCAAGATCGCCGGGACGGACCCGGGGAGCTGTTTTTT; CDR3 protein: CASSQDRRDGPGELFF
J gene: TRBJ2-3; V gene: TRBV7-6; clone size: few; D gene: TRBD2; CDR3 DNA: TGTGCCAGCAGCTCCCAGTGGGGACTAGCGGGGGGTCTACGCACAGATACGCAGTATTTT; CDR3 protein: CASSSQWGLAGGLRTDTQYF
J gene: TRBJ2-7; V gene: TRBV18; clone size: few; D gene: -; CDR3 DNA: TGTGCCAGCTCACCCCAGGGGAGGCCTTTGAGCGAGCAGTACTTC; CDR3 protein: CASSPQGRPLSEQYF
J gene: TRBJ2-1; V gene: TRBV15; clone size: few; D gene: TRBD1; CDR3 DNA: TGTGCCACCAGCAGCCCAGGACCAGGACAGGGTGGACATGAGCAGTTCTTC; CDR3 protein: CATSSPGPGQGGHEQFF
J gene: TRBJ1-1; V gene: TRBV7-9; clone size: -; D gene: -; CDR3 DNA: TGTGCCAGCATCCTTGAGGACACGAACACTGAAGCTTTCTTT; CDR3 protein: CASILEDTNTEAFF
J gene: TRBJ2-1; V gene: TRBV7-6; clone size: many; D gene: -; CDR3 DNA: TGTGCCAGCAGCTTAGTACTAGCAAAGCATGAGCAGTTCTTC; CDR3 protein: CASSLVLAKHEQFF
J gene: TRBJ2-1; V gene: TRBV6-1; clone size: few; D gene: TRBD1; CDR3 DNA: TGTGCCAGCGCGCGGGACAGGAGTTACAATGAGCAGTTCTTC; CDR3 protein: CASARDRSYNEQFF
J gene: TRBJ2-1; V gene: TRBV4-1; clone size: -; D gene: -; CDR3 DNA: TGCGCCAGCAGCCCCACAGGGACCGATGAGCAGTTCTTC; CDR3 protein: CASSPTGTDEQFF
J gene: TRBJ1-4; V gene: TRBV7-8; clone size: few; D gene: -; CDR3 DNA: TGTGCCAGCAGCTTAGCGAGGGCAGGGAAGGAAAAACTGTTTTTT; CDR3 protein: CASSLARAGKEKLFF
J gene: TRBJ1-4; V gene: TRBV30; clone size: -; D gene: -; CDR3 DNA: TGTGCCTGGAGTGTACTCGGGACAATCGGAGAAAAACTGTTTTTT; CDR3 protein: CAWSVLGTIGEKLFF
J gene: TRBJ2-1; V gene: TRBV7-2; clone size: few; D gene: -; CDR3 DNA: TGTGCCAGCAGCTTAGCGACAGGATCCAGCTCCTACAATGAGCAGTTCTTC; CDR3 protein: CASSLATGSSSYNEQFF
J gene: TRBJ2-3; V gene: TRBV6-5; clone size: few; D gene: TRBD2; CDR3 DNA: TGTGCCAGCAGTTATATAGCGGGGGGTGGCAATACGCAGTATTTT; CDR3 protein: CASSYIAGGGNTQYF
J gene: TRBJ2-1; V gene: TRBV6-2/TRBV6-3; clone size: -; D gene: TRBD1; CDR3 DNA: TGTGCCAGCAGTGCGAGAGGACAGGGCTTCGGGGAGCAGTTCTTC; CDR3 protein: CASSARGQGFGEQFF
J gene: TRBJ2-2; V gene: TRBV5-1; clone size: few; D gene: TRBD1; CDR3 DNA: TGCGCCAGCACCTCGGGACAGTACACCGGGGAGCTGTTTTTT; CDR3 protein: CASTSGQYTGELFF
J gene: TRBJ1-1; V gene: TRBV4-1; clone size: few; D gene: -; CDR3 DNA: TGCGCCAGCAGCCAACGGGGGAACACTGAAGCTTTCTTT; CDR3 protein: CASSQRGNTEAFF
J gene: TRBJ1-2; V gene: TRBV29-1; clone size: few; D gene: TRBD1; CDR3 DNA: TGCAGCGTCCCCGGTCGGACAGGGGATGGCTACACCTTC; CDR3 protein: CSVPGRTGDGYTF
J gene: TRBJ2-2; V gene: TRBV7-8; clone size: many; D gene: -; CDR3 DNA: TGTGCCAGCAGCTTCCCCGATGGAGGAGGTCTTTCGAACACCGGGGAGCTGTTTTTT; CDR3 protein: CASSFPDGGGLSNTGELFF
J gene: TRBJ2-1; V gene: TRBV24-1; clone size: few; D gene: -; CDR3 DNA: TGTGCCACCAGTCTTAGTGGCGAGCAGTTCTTC; CDR3 protein: CATSLSGEQFF
J gene: TRBJ2-5; V gene: TRBV12-3/TRBV12-4; clone size: many; D gene: -; CDR3 DNA: TGTGCCAGCAGTCCCCCGGGGTTACAAGAGACCCAGTACTTC; CDR3 protein: CASSPPGLQETQYF
J gene: TRBJ2-1; V gene: TRBV27; clone size: -; D gene: -; CDR3 DNA: TGTGCCAGCAGTTTAGGGGGTGGAGGGCAGTTCTTC; CDR3 protein: CASSLGGGGQFF
J gene: TRBJ1-2; V gene: TRBV6-5; clone size: -; D gene: TRBD1; CDR3 DNA: TGTGCCAGCAGTTACAGGGGGCTTACGAGCGAGCCTAGCGGGTATGGCTACACCTTC; CDR3 protein: CASSYRGLTSEPSGYGYTF
J gene: TRBJ2-7; V gene: TRBV5-8; clone size: once; D gene: -; CDR3 DNA: TGTGCCAGCAGCCCCGAGGGGAACTACGAGCAGTACTTC; CDR3 protein: CASSPEGNYEQYF
J gene: TRBJ1-6; V gene: TRBV7-6; clone size: -; D gene: -; CDR3 DNA: TGTGCCAGCAGCTCAGGGACACTGCTTTCACCCCTCCACTTT; CDR3 protein: CASSSGTLLSPLHF